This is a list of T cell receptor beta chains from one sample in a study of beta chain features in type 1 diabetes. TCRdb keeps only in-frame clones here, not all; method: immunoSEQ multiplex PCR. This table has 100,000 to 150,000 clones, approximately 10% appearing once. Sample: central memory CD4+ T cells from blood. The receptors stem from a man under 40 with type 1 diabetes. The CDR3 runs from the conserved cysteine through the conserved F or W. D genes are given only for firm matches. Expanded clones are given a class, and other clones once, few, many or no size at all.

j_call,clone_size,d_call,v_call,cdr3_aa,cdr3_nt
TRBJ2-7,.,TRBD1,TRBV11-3,CASSKGQDSYEQYF,TGTGCCAGCAGCAAAGGACAGGACTCCTACGAGCAGTACTTC
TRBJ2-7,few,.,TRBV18,CASSPGGDEQYF,TGTGCCAGCTCACCCGGCGGTGACGAGCAGTACTTC
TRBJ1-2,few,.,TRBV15,CATSRGDTAYGYTF,TGTGCCACCAGCAGGGGGGACACCGCCTATGGCTACACCTTC
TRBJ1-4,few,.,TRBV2,CASSDLNEKLFF,TGTGCCAGCAGTGACCTTAATGAAAAACTGTTTTTT
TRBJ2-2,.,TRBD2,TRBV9,CASTLAGGVQNTGELFF,TGTGCCAGCACCCTTGCGGGGGGGGTTCAGAACACCGGGGAGCTGTTTTTT
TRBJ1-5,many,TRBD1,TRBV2,CATNQGQLQQPQHF,TGTGCCACCAACCAGGGACAGCTTCAACAGCCCCAGCATTTT
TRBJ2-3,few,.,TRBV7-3,CASSLALNSDTQYF,TGTGCCAGCAGCTTAGCGCTTAATTCAGATACGCAGTATTTT
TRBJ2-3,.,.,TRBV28,CASSRYTQYF,TGTGCCAGCAGTCGGTATACGCAGTATTTT
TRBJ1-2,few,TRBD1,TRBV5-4,CASRSSTGIYGYTF,TGTGCCAGCAGATCCTCGACAGGGATCTATGGCTACACCTTC
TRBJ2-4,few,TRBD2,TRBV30,CAWSSGGAGENIQYF,TGTGCCTGGAGTAGCGGGGGGGCCGGAGAAAACATTCAGTACTTC
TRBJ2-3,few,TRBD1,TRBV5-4,CASSPPGQGTDTQYF,TGTGCCAGCAGCCCGCCGGGACAGGGCACAGATACGCAGTATTTT
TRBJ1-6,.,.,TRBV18,CASATGNNSPLHF,TGTGCCAGTGCGACGGGTAATAATTCACCCCTCCACTTT
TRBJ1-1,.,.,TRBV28,CASTSETGYTEAFF,TGTGCCAGCACCTCGGAGACAGGCTACACTGAAGCTTTCTTT
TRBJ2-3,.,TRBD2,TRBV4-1,CASSQFERGTGDTQYF,TGCGCCAGCAGCCAATTTGAGCGGGGTACTGGAGATACGCAGTATTTT
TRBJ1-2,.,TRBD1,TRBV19,CACSPGQGKANYGYTF,TGTGCCTGCTCCCCGGGACAGGGAAAGGCTAACTATGGCTACACCTTC
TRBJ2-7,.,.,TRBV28,CASSGTPHYEQYF,TGTGCCAGCAGCGGGACACCCCACTACGAGCAGTACTTC
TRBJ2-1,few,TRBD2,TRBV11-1,CASSSLTSSNEQFF,TGTGCCAGCAGTTCCTTGACTAGCAGCAATGAGCAGTTCTTC
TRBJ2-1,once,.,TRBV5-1,CASSLGSTDNEQFF,TGCGCCAGCAGCTTGGGTTCGACAGACAATGAGCAGTTCTTC
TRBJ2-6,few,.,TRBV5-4,CASSLGGIGANVLTF,TGTGCCAGCAGCTTGGGAGGGATCGGGGCCAACGTCCTGACTTTC
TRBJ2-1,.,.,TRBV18,CASSPLAEEQFF,TGTGCCAGCTCACCGCTCGCGGAGGAGCAGTTCTTC
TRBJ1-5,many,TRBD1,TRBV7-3,CASSSDRDQPQHF,TGTGCCAGCAGCTCGGACAGGGATCAGCCCCAGCATTTT
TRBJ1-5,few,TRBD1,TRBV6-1,CASNLQGDQFQPQHF,TGTGCCAGCAACCTACAGGGGGACCAATTTCAGCCCCAGCATTTT
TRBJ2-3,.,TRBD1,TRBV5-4,CASSPGTGASTDTQYF,TGTGCCAGCAGCCCCGGGACAGGCGCTAGCACAGATACGCAGTATTTT
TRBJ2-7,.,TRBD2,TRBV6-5,CASSYSSGSGGYEQYF,TGTGCCAGCAGTTACTCGTCTGGTAGCGGGGGGTACGAGCAGTACTTC
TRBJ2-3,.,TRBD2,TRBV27,CASSSRTSAYRDTQYF,TGTGCCAGCAGTTCAAGGACTAGCGCCTACCGAGATACGCAGTATTTT
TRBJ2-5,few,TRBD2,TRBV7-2,CASSRLLAATIATQYF,TGTGCCAGCAGCCGCCTGCTAGCGGCGACCATAGCGACCCAGTACTTC
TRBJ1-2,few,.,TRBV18,CASSPLRTDYGYTF,TGTGCCAGCTCACCCCTCCGGACAGACTATGGCTACACCTTC
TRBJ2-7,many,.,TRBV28,CASTEGTSSYEQYF,TGTGCCAGCACGGAAGGGACATCGTCCTACGAGCAGTACTTC
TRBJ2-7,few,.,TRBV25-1,CASSPRRGAGLEQYF,TGTGCCAGCAGCCCCCGGAGGGGAGCGGGTCTCGAGCAGTACTTC
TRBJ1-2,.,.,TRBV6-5,CASSLAAKGTYGYTF,TGTGCCAGCAGTTTGGCAGCAAAAGGGACTTATGGCTACACCTTC
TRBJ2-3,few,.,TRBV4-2,CASSQGDEGADTQYF,TGTGCCAGCAGCCAAGGGGACGAGGGGGCAGATACGCAGTATTTT
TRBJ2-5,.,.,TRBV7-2,CASSLRYQETQYF,TGTGCCAGCAGCTTGCGGTACCAAGAGACCCAGTACTTC